This TCR beta chain stems from a study of siplizumab effects on memory and regulatory T cells. Method: immunoSEQ multiplex PCR; TCRdb's copy keeps in-frame clones and lacks some. The sample includes about 97,000 clones, around 90% of them seen just once. On this clone itself: Its target is unknown.

Germline V gives CDR1 SNHLY, CDR2 FYNNEI. V lost 10 bases and J lost 2, with 12 bases in between. The CDR3 consists of 12 residues. Study outcomes and limitations: Naive T cells were seemingly more diverse than memory cells, and major contributions to the alloresponse seemed to be made by them.

The rearrangement joins TRBV2 to TRBJ2-7, with a possible D match to TRBD1 (6 bases). This sequence was found in a human donor in good health. Sequenced material: CD4+ T cells sorted from blood. CDR3 in amino acids: CATRRTAYEQYF. The CDR3 nucleotides read TGTGCCACCCGCCGGACAGCCTACGAGCAGTACTTC.